This TCR beta chain was retrieved from a study of T cells in Graves' hyperthyroidism and ophthalmopathy. This clonotype was picked up a small number of times. Its target is not known. Trimming left V 0 bases short and J 2 bases short, with 10 bases between. Germline V CDR1 and CDR2: LGHNA, YSLEER. The CDR3 spans 15 residues. Researchers took RNA transcripts and amplified the TCR beta CDR3 regions from them. A first-round RT-PCR of the TCR CDR3 used the HTBI primer set. MiXCR was run by TCRdb on the multiplex PCR reads, yielding one entry per CDR3 protein. This table holds some 600,000 distinct CDR3 sequences, about 15% found once. Study-wide results and caveats: Most thyroid-expanded clonotypes above 0.001 were also found in blood.

Patients with uncontrolled infections, other autoimmune diseases, pregnancy or lactation were excluded. Clinicians diagnosed patients from clinical symptoms, serum thyroxine and TRAb, thyroid ultrasound and orbital computed tomography. From more than 9.5 ml of fresh peripheral blood, PBMCs were isolated. The rearrangement links TRBV4-3 to TRBJ1-2; D remains unclear. The sequenced sample was blood. The clonotype comes from a woman under 40 with Graves' hyperthyroidism that later progressed to Graves' ophthalmopathy. The CDR3 loop reads CASSQDFAENYGYTF. In nucleotides, the CDR3 is TGCGCCAGCAGCCAAGATTTCGCGGAGAACTATGGCTACACCTTC.